This TCR beta chain comes out of a study of blood T cell repertoires in COVID-19. CDR3 size: 14 residues. Germline CDR1 is MNHEY and CDR2 is SVGAGI. Trimming left V 6 bases short and J 3 bases short, with 14 bases between. Sequencing was performed with immunoSEQ multiplex PCR; in TCRdb, only in-frame clones are kept and a portion is missing. The sample carries around 200,000 clones, approximately 83% recorded once. The genes are TRBV6-5 and TRBJ2-5, with D perhaps TRBD2 (6 bases). The sequenced material came from peripheral blood. This receptor was taken from a man between 60 and 75 years old with acute or convalescent COVID-19. CDR3: CASRAVGGKETQYF. As DNA, the CDR3 is TGTGCCAGCAGGGCTGTCGGCGGGAAAGAGACCCAGTACTTC.